A single sample is the source of the 10 T cell receptor beta chains below, sequenced in a study of blood T cell repertoires in COVID-19. Clones were sequenced by immunoSEQ multiplex PCR, and TCRdb holds only the in-frame ones, with some missing. The table shows almost 400,000 clones, with roughly 90% occurring only once. The source material was PBMCs or T cells enriched from blood (not recorded which). The receptors shown here come from a woman between 25 and 40 years old with acute COVID-19.

The J gene is TRBJ2-2, the V gene TRBV10-3; D may be TRBD1 (5 bases). The ends were cut back, 6 bases at V and 7 bases at J, with 15 bases in the middle. The germline gives CDR1 ENHRY, CDR2 SYGVKD. The CDR3 has 14 residues. CDR3 amino acids: CAISGLEQGGELFF. The DNA of the CDR3 is TGTGCCATCAGCGGTCTAGAGCAGGGCGGGGAGCTGTTTTTT.

The genes are TRBV19 and TRBJ1-1; D is undetermined. The CDR3 has 14 amino acids. Looked up from germline, CDR1 is LNHDA and CDR2 is SQIVND (reference sequence). With 6 bases removed from V and 1 base from J, the gap between germline ends came to 12 bases. CDR3 coding DNA: TGTGCCAGTAGAATAAACGGCGGGAACACTGAAGCTTTCTTT. The encoded protein is CASRINGGNTEAFF.

This clone has just one count. The CDR3 sequence is CASSTQRGHLNTEAFF. CDR3 sequence (DNA): TGTGCCAGCAGTACTCAGAGGGGACACCTTAACACTGAAGCTTTCTTT. The chain is built from TRBV2 and TRBJ1-1, with D perhaps matching TRBD1 (6 bases). V dropped 5 bases and J dropped 2 bases, with 18 bases sitting between them. The CDR3 has 16 residues. Germline CDR1 reads SNHLY; CDR2 reads FYNNEI.

The chain employs TRBV18 and TRBJ2-7, with a tentative D call TRBD1 (5 bases). The germline gives CDR1 KGHSH, CDR2 LQKENI. CDR3 length: 16 residues. Between the trimmed V and J ends, which lost 2 bases and 3 bases, there was a span of 17 bases. The CDR3 sequence is CASSPYPGSNLYEQYF. In DNA form, the CDR3 reads TGTGCCAGCTCACCATATCCAGGGTCCAACCTCTACGAGCAGTACTTC.

The chain joins TRBV27 to TRBJ1-5; TRBD1 agrees at 7 bases. Losses at the gene ends were 10 bases for V and 1 base for J; bases not matched to a gene: 10. Per the germline V gene, CDR1 is MNHEY and CDR2 is SMNVEV (reference sequence). The CDR3 totals 15 residues. The DNA for the CDR3 is TGTGCCACCCTCGACGAGGACAGGAGCAATCAGCCCCAGCATTTT. Protein sequence: CATLDEDRSNQPQHF.

The chain links TRBV19 to TRBJ2-7; D may be TRBD2 (5 bases). Germline assignment: CDR1 LNHDA and CDR2 SQIVND (reference sequence). The V end lost 1 base, the J end lost 3 bases, and 7 bases lay between the germline ends. The CDR3 is 13 amino acids. This CDR3 is CASSIGGGYEQYF. The CDR3 DNA reads TGTGCCAGTAGTATAGGTGGAGGCTACGAGCAGTACTTC.

The V gene is TRBV5-1, the J gene TRBJ2-3; D perhaps matches TRBD2 (5 bases). The V and J ends lost 1 base and 0 bases respectively, with 15 bases between them. The germline V gene encodes CDR1 SGHRS and CDR2 YFSETQ. The CDR3 covers 17 residues. The CDR3, as DNA: TGCGCCAGCAGCTTGTTTGCGGGCCGACCTAGCACAGATACGCAGTATTTT. Its protein product is CASSLFAGRPSTDTQYF.

The chain combines TRBV18 with TRBJ1-2; possible D gene TRBD1, 5 bases. This CDR3 has 13 residues. Between the trimmed V and J ends, which lost 5 bases and 5 bases, there was a span of 12 bases. Germline assignment: CDR1 KGHSH and CDR2 LQKENI. CDR3 nucleotide sequence: TGTGCCAGCTCATCGACAGAGAGTTATGGCTACACCTTC. It specifies CASSSTESYGYTF.

This clone appeared once. The rearrangement links TRBV11-3 to TRBJ1-1; 7 bases are shared with TRBD1. CDR1 is SGHNT, CDR2 YENEEA, per germline. This CDR3 contains 12 residues. V was pared by 5 bases and J by 6 bases, with 3 bases of the junction left unmatched. The CDR3 DNA is TGTGCCAGCAGCCAAGGGGGCCCTGAAGCTTTCTTT. Translation gives CASSQGGPEAFF.

This clone has only a few counts. The chain has TRBV6-2 or TRBV6-3 and TRBJ1-6, with 7 bases matching TRBD1. In germline, CDR1 is MNHEY, CDR2 SVGEGT. With V trimmed by 0 bases and J by 9 bases, 14 bases remained unmatched. This CDR3 is built from 18 residues. CDR3 sequence (DNA): TGTGCCAGCAGTTACTCTCCGAGTCGACAGGGTTTCGTTTCACCCCTCCACTTT. Its protein is CASSYSPSRQGFVSPLHF.